Each of the 10 T cell receptor beta chains below was sequenced from the same sample in a study of early T cells in non-severe SARS-CoV-2 infection. From the 5' RACE reads, TCRdb called clonotypes with MiXCR, one entry per CDR3 protein. The sample carries about 53,000 distinct CDR3 sequences, about 12% recorded once. This specimen was whole blood, taken at baseline. Receptor source: an adult who was a healthcare worker with PCR-confirmed SARS-CoV-2 infection or an uninfected control (not recorded which).

This clonotype has at least ten counts. The chain links TRBV7-8 to TRBJ1-2; D is unclear. V dropped 2 bases and J dropped 3 bases, with 16 bases sitting between them. The CDR3 is 16 amino acids. Germline V gives CDR1 SGHVS, CDR2 FQNEAQ. The CDR3 here is CASSLPALSGDYGYTF. For the CDR3, the DNA is TGTGCCAGCAGCTTACCTGCATTGAGCGGTGACTATGGCTACACCTTC.

This clonotype was seen a handful of times. The chain has TRBV20-1 and TRBJ2-1; unclear D gene. This CDR3 region has 14 residues. The germline V and J ends were trimmed by 3 bases and 0 bases, with 9 bases remaining between them. Germline CDR1 DFQATT, CDR2 SNEGSKA (reference sequence). CDR3 DNA: TGCAGTGCTAGTTTGGCTCCCTCCTACAATGAGCAGTTCTTC. It translates to CSASLAPSYNEQFF.

This clonotype was counted only a few times. V is TRBV27 and J is TRBJ2-2; D remains ambiguous. CDR3 size: 13 residues. The germline V gene encodes CDR1 MNHEY and CDR2 SMNVEV (reference sequence). V was cut by 8 bases and J by 2 bases, with 9 bases left in between. CDR3 protein: CASRRPNTGELFF. The CDR3 coding sequence is TGTGCCAGCCGCCGACCAAACACCGGGGAGCTGTTTTTT.

The rearrangement links TRBV11-3 to TRBJ2-3; D gene unclear. From germline, CDR1 is SGHNT and CDR2 YENEEA. The V and J ends lost 4 bases and 5 bases respectively, with 7 bases between them. The CDR3 is 12 amino acids. The CDR3 reads CASSSSLDTQYF. The CDR3 region has the DNA TGTGCCAGCAGCTCGTCCTTAGATACGCAGTATTTT.

This clonotype was recorded at least ten times. The chain links TRBV24-1 to TRBJ2-1, with D possibly being TRBD2 (5 bases). The CDR3 covers 15 residues. V shed 3 bases and J shed 3 bases, with 11 bases lying between them. CDR1 and CDR2 from the germline V gene are KGHDR and SFDVKD. CDR3 sequence reads: CATSDNSDFYNEQFF. Written as DNA, the CDR3 is TGTGCCACCAGTGATAATAGCGATTTCTACAATGAGCAGTTCTTC.

This clonotype was recorded a few times. The chain joins TRBV27 to TRBJ1-4; TRBD1 matches 10 bases. The CDR3 contains 15 residues. J gave up 2 bases and V 7 bases, and 4 bases lay outside the gene matches. Germline-derived CDR1 and CDR2 are MNHEY and SMNVEV (reference sequence). CDR3 region: CASTDRGLTNEKLFF. CDR3 nucleotides: TGTGCCAGCACAGACAGGGGGCTTACTAATGAAAAACTGTTTTTT. Full variable domain (remainder filled in from reference TRBV27 and TRBJ1-4): EAQVTQNPRYLITVTGKKLTVTCSQNMNHEYMSWYRQDPGLGLRQIYYSMNVEVTDKGDVPEGYKVSRKEKRNFPLILESPSPNQTSLYFCASTDRGLTNEKLFFGSGTQLSVL.

This clonotype was seen repeatedly, ten times or more. The chain couples TRBV20-1 to TRBJ1-5; 9 bases line up with TRBD1. Germline values: CDR1 DFQATT, CDR2 SNEGSKA (reference sequence). The ends lost 3 bases at V and 4 bases at J; junction bases unmatched: 7. The CDR3 has 15 amino acids. The CDR3 nucleotides are TGCAGTGCTAGGCACGGGACAGGGTCTAATCAGCCCCAGCATTTT. Protein: CSARHGTGSNQPQHF.

This clonotype was detected a few times. J is TRBJ2-7 and V is TRBV11-3; 7 bases align to TRBD2. Germline values: CDR1 SGHNT, CDR2 YENEEA. The CDR3 is made up of 13 amino acids. V was pared by 5 bases and J by 10 bases, with 11 bases of the junction left unmatched. The CDR3 DNA reads TGTGCCAGCAGCGGCGGCGGGAGCGTCTATCAGTACTTC. It translates to CASSGGGSVYQYF.

The sample holds a few counts of this clonotype. V gene TRBV20-1 combines with J gene TRBJ1-1; D is unclear. The V gene's germline CDR1 is DFQATT and CDR2 SNEGSKA (reference sequence). CDR3 length equals 11 residues. The V and J ends lost 4 bases and 7 bases respectively, with 10 bases between them. The CDR3 sequence: CSAIDGLEAFF. The CDR3 nucleotides are TGCAGTGCTATTGACGGCCTTGAAGCTTTCTTT.

The J gene is TRBJ2-4, the V gene TRBV6-5, with TRBD1 matching 9 bases. Germline CDR1 MNHEY, CDR2 SVGAGI. The CDR3 extends over 14 amino acids. V lost 8 bases and J lost 6; bases outside the gene matches: 8. For the CDR3, the DNA is TGTGCCAGCTCCCTTGACAGGGGGGTAAACATTCAGTACTTC. This codes for CASSLDRGVNIQYF.